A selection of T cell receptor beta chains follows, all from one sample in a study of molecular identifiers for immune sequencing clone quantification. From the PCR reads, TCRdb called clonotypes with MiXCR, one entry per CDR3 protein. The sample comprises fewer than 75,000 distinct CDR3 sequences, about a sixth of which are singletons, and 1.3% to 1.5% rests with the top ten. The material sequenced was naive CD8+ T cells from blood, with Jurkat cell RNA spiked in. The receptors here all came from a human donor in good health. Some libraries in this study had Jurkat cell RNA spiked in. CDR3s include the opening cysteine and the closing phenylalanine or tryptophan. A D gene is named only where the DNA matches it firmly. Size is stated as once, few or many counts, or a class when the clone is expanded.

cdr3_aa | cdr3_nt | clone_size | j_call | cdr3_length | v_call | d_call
CAWRSLAGQYF | TGTGCCTGGAGGTCACTAGCTGGGCAGTACTTC | many | TRBJ2-7 | 11 | TRBV30 | NA
CASSSIPGQSSYEQYF | TGTGCCAGCAGCTCCATTCCGGGACAGAGCTCCTACGAGCAGTACTTC | many | TRBJ2-7 | 16 | TRBV7-9 | TRBD1
CATSDSGTDSIDGYTF | TGTGCCACCAGTGATTCGGGGACAGATAGTATTGATGGCTACACCTTC | few | TRBJ1-2 | 16 | TRBV24-1 | TRBD1
CASQLTGTENSNQPQHF | TGTGCCAGCCAATTGACAGGGACAGAAAATAGCAATCAGCCCCAGCATTTT | many | TRBJ1-5 | 17 | TRBV19 | TRBD1
CASSLEEAYTGELFF | TGTGCCAGCAGCTTAGAGGAAGCTTACACCGGGGAGCTGTTTTTT | many | TRBJ2-2 | 15 | TRBV7-3 | NA
CSARTGGSYNEQFF | TGCAGTGCTAGAACAGGCGGCTCCTACAATGAGCAGTTCTTC | many | TRBJ2-1 | 14 | TRBV20-1 | NA
CASSSPGTELNTEAFF | TGTGCCAGCAGCTCACCAGGGACAGAATTGAACACTGAAGCTTTCTTT | many | TRBJ1-1 | 16 | TRBV13 | TRBD1
CASSYFVGQGIDAEQYF | TGTGCCAGCAGTTACTTTGTTGGACAGGGGATAGATGCCGAGCAGTACTTC | many | TRBJ2-7 | 17 | TRBV6-2/TRBV6-3 | TRBD1
CASSFRRTDTQYF | TGTGCCAGCAGCTTTCGAAGGACAGATACGCAGTATTTT | many | TRBJ2-3 | 13 | TRBV5-6 | NA
CASSFPPAQGRDGNTIYF | TGTGCCAGCAGCTTCCCCCCCGCACAGGGGCGCGACGGAAACACCATATATTTT | many | TRBJ1-3 | 18 | TRBV5-6 | TRBD1
CASSLYSNEKLFF | TGTGCCAGCAGCTTATACTCTAATGAAAAACTGTTTTTT | many | TRBJ1-4 | 13 | TRBV7-9 | NA
CASSSLLTSGINLQFF | TGTGCCAGCAGTTCCCTCTTGACTAGCGGGATCAATCTTCAGTTCTTC | few | TRBJ2-1 | 16 | TRBV28 | TRBD2